The present TCR beta chain was sequenced within a study of T-cell reconstitution after alpha-beta-depleted transplantation in children. This clonotype was counted at least ten times. As it was prepared, the TCRbeta library received unique molecular identifiers. TCRdb re-called the PCR reads through MiXCR, storing one row per CDR3 protein. The repertoire holds a few hundred thousand distinct CDR3 sequences, with approximately 10% as singletons. In germline, CDR1 is SGHRS, CDR2 YFSETQ. V shed 4 bases and J shed 2 bases, with 15 bases lying between them. The CDR3 extends over 16 amino acids. The chain employs TRBV5-1 and TRBJ2-2; D could derive from TRBD1 or TRBD2 (6 bases each). The sample in question was PBMCs from the stem cell graft donor, obtained from the stem cell graft. The sequence was obtained from a human donor who donated a stem cell graft to a child with acute lymphoblastic leukemia. CDR3 in amino acids: CASSPEGRGNTGELFF. The DNA for the CDR3 is TGCGCCAGCAGCCCGGAGGGCAGGGGTAACACCGGGGAGCTGTTTTTT. Supplemented by reference TRBV5-1 and TRBJ2-2, the full variable domain reads KAGVTQTPRYLIKTRGQQVTLSCSPISGHRSVSWYQQTPGQGLQFLFEYFSETQRNKGNFPGRFSGRQFSNSRSEMNVSTLELGDSALYLCASSPEGRGNTGELFFGEGSRLTVL.